This T cell receptor beta chain was observed in a study of PD-1 blockade in classical Hodgkin lymphoma. Overall study results and limits: Newly diagnosed patients had baseline TCR diversity that was reportedly lower than that of healthy donors. Sources of repertoire differences remain undefined, possibly disease activity or prior therapy. Before treatment, complete responders showed about the same diversity as newly diagnosed patients.

The assay was immunoSEQ multiplex PCR, and TCRdb's table has in-frame clones only and misses some. In the table there are tens of thousands of clones, around 80% of which are singletons. As to time point: cycle 4 day 1 (C4D1), after more than five weeks of nivolumab. All trial patients relapsed after autologous stem cell transplantation. Unmatched junction bases numbered 7, after V lost 4 bases and J lost 1 base. In germline, CDR1 is MGHDK, CDR2 SYGVNS. This CDR3 contains 17 residues. Comment on this clone: The antigen remains undetermined.

V and J are TRBV25-1 and TRBJ1-3, with TRBD1 matching over 10 bases. This TCR derives from a human donor with classical Hodgkin lymphoma. The specimen was peripheral blood mononuclear cells (PBMCs), collected before the fourth cycle of nivolumab. The CDR3 reads CASSGWDRGSSGNTIYF. The DNA of the CDR3 is TGTGCCAGCAGTGGATGGGACAGGGGATCGTCTGGAAACACCATATATTTT.